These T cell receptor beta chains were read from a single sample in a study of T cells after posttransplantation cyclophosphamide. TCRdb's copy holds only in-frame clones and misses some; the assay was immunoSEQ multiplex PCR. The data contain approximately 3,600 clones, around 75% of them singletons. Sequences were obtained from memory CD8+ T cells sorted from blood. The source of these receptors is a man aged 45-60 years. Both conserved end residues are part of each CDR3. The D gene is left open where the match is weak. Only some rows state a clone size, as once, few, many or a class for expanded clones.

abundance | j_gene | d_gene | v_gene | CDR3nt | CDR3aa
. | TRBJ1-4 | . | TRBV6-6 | TGTGCCAGCAGCGAACTTAATGAAAAACTGTTTTTT | CASSELNEKLFF
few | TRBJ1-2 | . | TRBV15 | TGTGCCACCAGCAGAGATCGGGATCTTAACTATGGCTACACCTTC | CATSRDRDLNYGYTF
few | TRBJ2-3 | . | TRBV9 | TGTGCCAGCAGCCCCTTTCGTACAGATACGCAGTATTTT | CASSPFRTDTQYF
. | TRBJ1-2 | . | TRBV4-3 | TGCGCCAGCAGCCAAGATGTGGGAGGCTATGGCTACACCTTC | CASSQDVGGYGYTF
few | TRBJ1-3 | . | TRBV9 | TGTGCCAGCAGCGTAGAAACTCAGGGTACCACCATATATTTT | CASSVETQGTTIYF
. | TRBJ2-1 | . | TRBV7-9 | TGTGCCAGCAGCTCGATCGACTCTTATGAGCAGTTCTTC | CASSSIDSYEQFF
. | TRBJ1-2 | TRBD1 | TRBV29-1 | TGCAGCGTTGGGGGACAGTCCTATGGCTACACCTTC | CSVGGQSYGYTF
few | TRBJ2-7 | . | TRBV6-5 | TGTGCCAGCAGTTACTCATGGGTTACTGGAGGCGAGCAGTACTTC | CASSYSWVTGGEQYF
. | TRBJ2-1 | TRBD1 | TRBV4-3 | TGCGCCAGCAGCCAAGATCTTCGACAGGGGGCGAATGAGCAGTTCTTC | CASSQDLRQGANEQFF
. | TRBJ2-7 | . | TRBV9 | TGTGCCAGCAGCGACGGGGGAAAGAGCTCCTACGAGCAGTACTTC | CASSDGGKSSYEQYF
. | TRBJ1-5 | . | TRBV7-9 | TGTGCCAGCAGCCGGACGGGAGGGGATTATAGCAATCAGCCCCAGCATTTT | CASSRTGGDYSNQPQHF
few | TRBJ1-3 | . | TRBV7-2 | TGTGCCAGCAGCTCTCTCAGCGGACAGATGGAGAACACCATATATTTT | CASSSLSGQMENTIYF
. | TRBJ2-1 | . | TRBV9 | TGTGCCAGCAGCGTAGGAGCGGGTGGCGATGAGCAGTTCTTC | CASSVGAGGDEQFF
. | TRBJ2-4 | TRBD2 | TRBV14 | TGTGCCAGCAGCCAAGGTGCCGCTAGCGGGAGGGCCGCTTGGGACATTCAGTACTTC | CASSQGAASGRAAWDIQYF
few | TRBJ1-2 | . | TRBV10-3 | TGTGCCATCAGTGAGGGGACTCTCGGCTCATATGGCTACACCTTC | CAISEGTLGSYGYTF
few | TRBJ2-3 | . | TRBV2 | TGTGCCAGTTCTGTAGATACGCAGTATTTT | CASSVDTQYF
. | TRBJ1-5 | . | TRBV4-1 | TGCGCCAGCAGCCAGAGGGACAATAGCAATCAGCCCCAGCATTTT | CASSQRDNSNQPQHF
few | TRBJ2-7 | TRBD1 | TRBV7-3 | TGTGCCAGCAGCCCGGGAGCAGGGGGCTACTACGAGCAGTACTTC | CASSPGAGGYYEQYF
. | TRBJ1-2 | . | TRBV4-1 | TGCGCCAGCAGCCCCCGGACAGAGCCCTTTGATGGCTACACCTTC | CASSPRTEPFDGYTF
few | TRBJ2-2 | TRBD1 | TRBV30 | TGTGCTTCCTTAGGGACAGGTGAGAACACCGGGGAGCTGTTTTTT | CASLGTGENTGELFF
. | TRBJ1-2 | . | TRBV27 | TGTGCCAGCAGTTTATACCCGGGGGCTAACTATGGCTACACCTTC | CASSLYPGANYGYTF
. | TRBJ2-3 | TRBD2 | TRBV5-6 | TGTGCCAGCAGCTTGGCCGTTGTAGCGGGGGCCACAGATACGCAGTATTTT | CASSLAVVAGATDTQYF
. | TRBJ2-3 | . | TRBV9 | TGTGCCAGCAGCGTAGACGGGGGAGGCACAGATACGCAGTATTTT | CASSVDGGGTDTQYF
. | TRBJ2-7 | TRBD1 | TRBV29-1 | TGCAGCGTTAATGCGGGACAGGGGATCGGCGAGCAGTACTTC | CSVNAGQGIGEQYF
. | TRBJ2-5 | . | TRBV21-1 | TGTGCCAGCAGTTATGAACTAGCTACACTTTCCTCTGAGACCCAGTACTTC | CASSYELATLSSETQYF
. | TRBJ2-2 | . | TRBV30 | TGTGCCTGGAGTTTGGGGGCCGGAACCGGGGAGCTGTTTTTT | CAWSLGAGTGELFF
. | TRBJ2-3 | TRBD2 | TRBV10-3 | TGTGCCACCTCTACTAGCGGGAGGGCCACAGATACGCAGTATTTT | CATSTSGRATDTQYF
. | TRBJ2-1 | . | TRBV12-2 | TGTGCAAGTCGCTTTCCTGGCAAGGGCAGGTCCTGGAGGTACAATGAGCAGTTCTTC | CASRFPGKGRSWRYNEQFF